This is a list of T cell receptor beta chains from one sample in a study of shared clonotypes between healthy human individuals. The table came from immunoSEQ multiplex PCR; TCRdb's copy has only in-frame clones and leaves some out. The sample carries some 2,100,000 clones, about 94% recorded once. Sequenced input: naive CD4+ T cells sorted from blood. These receptors originate from a man between 18 and 35 years old in good health. CDR3s include the opening cysteine and the closing phenylalanine or tryptophan. The D gene is left open where the match is weak. Clone size is stated in some rows and not others, as once, few, many or a class when expanded.

size: -
V: TRBV28
J: TRBJ1-1
D: -
DNA: TGTGCCAGCAGTTCATCTGGACTTTCGAACACTGAAGCTTTCTTT
CDR3: CASSSSGLSNTEAFF

size: -
V: TRBV15
J: TRBJ1-1
D: TRBD1
DNA: TGTGCCACCAGCTTACCGACAGGGATGGGGGAAGCTTTCTTT
CDR3: CATSLPTGMGEAFF

size: -
V: TRBV28
J: TRBJ2-2
D: TRBD2
DNA: TGTGCCAGCAGTACCCCGGGACTAGCGGCAAACACCGGGGAGCTGTTTTTT
CDR3: CASSTPGLAANTGELFF

size: -
V: TRBV10-3
J: TRBJ2-2
D: -
DNA: TGTGCCATCAGTGAGTGGGGTACAGGGAAAGACACCGGGGAGCTGTTTTTT
CDR3: CAISEWGTGKDTGELFF

size: -
V: TRBV6-1
J: TRBJ1-4
D: TRBD1
DNA: TGTGCCAGCAGTGAAACTACAGGGGTCGGTGGTGAAAAACTGTTTTTT
CDR3: CASSETTGVGGEKLFF

size: -
V: TRBV27
J: TRBJ1-1
D: -
DNA: TGTGCCAGCAGTTTATTTGGGGGGGCGCACACTGAAGCTTTCTTT
CDR3: CASSLFGGAHTEAFF

size: -
V: TRBV7-9
J: TRBJ2-2
D: -
DNA: TGTGCCAGCACCGGGTACACCGGGGAGCTGTTTTTT
CDR3: CASTGYTGELFF

size: -
V: TRBV2
J: TRBJ2-3
D: -
DNA: TGTGCCAGCAGTTCCCACGGCACAGATACGCAGTATTTT
CDR3: CASSSHGTDTQYF

size: -
V: TRBV28
J: TRBJ2-6
D: -
DNA: TGTGCCAGCAGTACCAACAGGGTCGGTGGGGCCAACGTCCTGACTTTC
CDR3: CASSTNRVGGANVLTF

size: once
V: TRBV7-9
J: TRBJ2-3
D: -
DNA: TGTGCCAGCAGCATTATCGAGGTCAAGGGCACAGATACGCAGTATTTT
CDR3: CASSIIEVKGTDTQYF

size: -
V: TRBV6-4
J: TRBJ1-2
D: -
DNA: TGTGCCAGCAGTGACGAGGGGATGGGGTATGGCTACACCTTC
CDR3: CASSDEGMGYGYTF

size: -
V: TRBV5-1
J: TRBJ1-4
D: TRBD1
DNA: TGCGCCAGCAGCTTCGGACAGGGCAATGAAAAACTGTTTTTT
CDR3: CASSFGQGNEKLFF

size: -
V: TRBV19
J: TRBJ1-6
D: -
DNA: TGTGCCAGTAGAGGGGTCTATAATTCACCCCTCCACTTT
CDR3: CASRGVYNSPLHF

size: -
V: TRBV4-3
J: TRBJ1-6
D: -
DNA: TGCGCCAGCAGCCAAGATCTGGGCAGGGGTAATTCACCCCTCCACTTT
CDR3: CASSQDLGRGNSPLHF

size: -
V: TRBV7-2
J: TRBJ2-5
D: -
DNA: TGTGCCAGCAGCAGGCAGGGCCAAGAGACCCAGTACTTC
CDR3: CASSRQGQETQYF

size: -
V: TRBV5-8
J: TRBJ1-2
D: -
DNA: TGTGCCAGCAGCTTCACCCCTAACTATGGCTACACCTTC
CDR3: CASSFTPNYGYTF

size: -
V: TRBV5-1
J: TRBJ1-1
D: -
DNA: TGCGCCAGCAGTCCAGGCACTGAAGCTTTCTTT
CDR3: CASSPGTEAFF

size: -
V: TRBV5-1
J: TRBJ2-5
D: -
DNA: TGCGCCAGCAGCGTTGACCCATCAACGAAGACCCAGTACTTC
CDR3: CASSVDPSTKTQYF

size: -
V: TRBV7-8
J: TRBJ2-3
D: TRBD2
DNA: TGTGCCAGCAGCTTAGTGAGCGGGAGTGTTGACACAGATACGCAGTATTTT
CDR3: CASSLVSGSVDTDTQYF

size: once
V: TRBV7-9
J: TRBJ2-1
D: -
DNA: TGTGCCAGCAGCCCCTACACCGGGGGGCATGAGCAGTTCTTC
CDR3: CASSPYTGGHEQFF

size: -
V: TRBV30
J: TRBJ2-5
D: -
DNA: TGTGCCTGGAGTGTGCAAGCTGGAGAGACCCAGTACTTC
CDR3: CAWSVQAGETQYF

size: -
V: TRBV10-2
J: TRBJ1-5
D: -
DNA: TGCGCCAGCAGTGACTATGGGTCCAATCAGCCCCAGCATTTT
CDR3: CASSDYGSNQPQHF

size: -
V: TRBV5-4
J: TRBJ1-2
D: -
DNA: TGTGCCAGCAGCCCGGGCCAGAACTATGGCTACACCTTC
CDR3: CASSPGQNYGYTF

size: -
V: TRBV10-3
J: TRBJ1-4
D: -
DNA: TGTGCCATCAGTGCGGGTGAAAAACTGTTTTTT
CDR3: CAISAGEKLFF

size: -
V: TRBV28
J: TRBJ1-6
D: TRBD1
DNA: TGTGCCAGCACCATCCAGGGGGTAAATTCACCCCTCCACTTT
CDR3: CASTIQGVNSPLHF

size: -
V: TRBV7-8
J: TRBJ1-1
D: -
DNA: TGTGCCAGCAGCCCCGGGAGGGCTTTAGGGAACACTGAAGCTTTCTTT
CDR3: CASSPGRALGNTEAFF

size: -
V: TRBV5-4
J: TRBJ2-5
D: TRBD2
DNA: TGTGCCAGCAGCTTGGGTAGCGGGGAAGAGACCCAGTACTTC
CDR3: CASSLGSGEETQYF

size: -
V: TRBV6-1
J: TRBJ2-7
D: -
DNA: TGTGCCAGCAGCTTCGACGAGCAGTACTTC
CDR3: CASSFDEQYF

size: -
V: TRBV4-3
J: TRBJ2-1
D: -
DNA: TGCGCCAGCAGCCAGGATACTAGAGCCCGGGACGAGCAGTTCTTC
CDR3: CASSQDTRARDEQFF

size: -
V: TRBV30
J: TRBJ2-2
D: -
DNA: TGTGCCTGGAGTCTCGGGACATTGAACACCGGGGAGCTGTTTTTT
CDR3: CAWSLGTLNTGELFF

size: -
V: TRBV6-5
J: TRBJ1-2
D: TRBD1
DNA: TGTGCCAGCAGCCGCGGGACAGTCTATGGCTACACCTTC
CDR3: CASSRGTVYGYTF

size: few
V: TRBV5-6
J: TRBJ1-5
D: -
DNA: TGTGCCAGCAGCCCCGCGGGGAATCAGCCCCAGCATTTT
CDR3: CASSPAGNQPQHF

size: -
V: TRBV7-9
J: TRBJ1-5
D: -
DNA: TGTGCCAGCAGCTTAGCAAGAGGGGCCGGCAATCAGCCCCAGCATTTT
CDR3: CASSLARGAGNQPQHF

size: -
V: TRBV11-2
J: TRBJ2-7
D: TRBD2
DNA: TGTGCCAGCAGCCCACTGGGGGGGGGAGTTAGAAATTACGAGCAGTACTTC
CDR3: CASSPLGGGVRNYEQYF

size: -
V: TRBV9
J: TRBJ2-7
D: TRBD1
DNA: TGTGCCAGCAGCGGACATGGACAGGGAGCCGACGAGCAGTACTTC
CDR3: CASSGHGQGADEQYF

size: -
V: TRBV14
J: TRBJ2-7
D: TRBD1
DNA: TGTGCCAGCAGCCTCCGGACAGGGGGCGGCGAGCAGTACTTC
CDR3: CASSLRTGGGEQYF

size: -
V: TRBV18
J: TRBJ2-5
D: TRBD2
DNA: TGTGCCAGCTCACCATCTCGCGGGGGGGGCCAAGAGACCCAGTACTTC
CDR3: CASSPSRGGGQETQYF

size: once
V: TRBV18
J: TRBJ1-2
D: -
DNA: TGTGCCAGCTCACCACAAGACAGAAAAAACTATGGCTACACCTTC
CDR3: CASSPQDRKNYGYTF

size: -
V: TRBV18
J: TRBJ2-6
D: TRBD1
DNA: TGTGCCAGCTCACCTATGGGGACAGGGAACTCTGGGGCCAACGTCCTGACTTTC
CDR3: CASSPMGTGNSGANVLTF

size: -
V: TRBV28
J: TRBJ1-5
D: -
DNA: TGTGCCAGCAGTACAGGACTTTTGGCTGGCAGCAATCAGCCCCAGCATTTT
CDR3: CASSTGLLAGSNQPQHF

size: -
V: TRBV29-1
J: TRBJ1-3
D: TRBD1
DNA: TGCAGCGTTGATTGGGACAGCCCGGAAGGAAACACCATATATTTT
CDR3: CSVDWDSPEGNTIYF

size: -
V: TRBV6-1
J: TRBJ1-2
D: -
DNA: TGTGCCAGCAGTGAAGCAGGCTCTTTTGGCTACACCTTC
CDR3: CASSEAGSFGYTF

size: -
V: TRBV5-4
J: TRBJ2-7
D: -
DNA: TGTGCCAGCAGCTTGGGGGGCCCTGCCGAGCAGTACTTC
CDR3: CASSLGGPAEQYF

size: -
V: TRBV6-1
J: TRBJ1-2
D: TRBD1
DNA: TGTGCCAGCAGTCGAGACACAGGGGGGAACTATGGCTACACCTTC
CDR3: CASSRDTGGNYGYTF

size: -
V: TRBV7-2
J: TRBJ2-7
D: -
DNA: TGTGCCAGCAGCTTAAGCTCCGGGGCGGGCTCCTACGAGCAGTACTTC
CDR3: CASSLSSGAGSYEQYF

size: -
V: TRBV30
J: TRBJ2-1
D: TRBD1
DNA: TGTGCCTGGAGTCCGACAGGACAGGGCGTCTCCTACAATGAGCAGTTCTTC
CDR3: CAWSPTGQGVSYNEQFF